Listed here are 14 T cell receptor beta chains from one sample, sequenced in a study of control samples from healthy donors and cancer patients. The table came from immunoSEQ multiplex PCR; TCRdb's copy has only in-frame clones and leaves some out. The table has over 85,000 clones, about 88% seen once. The sequenced sample was PBMCs. The receptors were gathered from a man between 65 and 80 years old with lung cancer.

This clone appeared a single time. The rearrangement joins TRBV29-1 to TRBJ2-7; a possible D gene is TRBD1 (5 bases). The ends were cut back, 4 bases at V and 0 bases at J, with 10 bases in the middle. Germline lookup yields CDR1 SQVTM and CDR2 ANQGSEA. This CDR3 region has 13 residues. The CDR3 spells CSVAPRVSYEQYF. DNA for the CDR3: TGCAGCGTTGCCCCCAGGGTCTCCTACGAGCAGTACTTC.

The rearrangement links TRBV7-2 to TRBJ2-3; TRBD2 matches 11 bases. The V gene end was trimmed by 6 bases and the J gene end by 4 bases; junction bases not matched to a gene: 3. This CDR3 contains 14 residues. Germline-derived CDR1 and CDR2 are SGHTA and FQGNSA. CDR3 DNA: TGTGCCAGCAGGGTAGCGGGGGGGCCAGATACGCAGTATTTT. Translated: CASRVAGGPDTQYF.

This chain joins TRBV18 and TRBJ2-7; possibly TRBD2 for D (7 bases). The germline CDR1 and CDR2 sequences are KGHSH and LQKENI. The CDR3 runs to 13 residues. Trimming cost V 2 bases and J 5 bases, with 10 bases left between them. This CDR3 is CASSPGGGNEQYF. In DNA form, the CDR3 reads TGTGCCAGCTCACCAGGGGGGGGCAACGAGCAGTACTTC.

This clone was seen more than once but under ten times. This chain joins TRBV2 and TRBJ2-5; either TRBD1 or TRBD2 may fit D (5 bases each). V lost 4 bases and J 5 bases, leaving 11 bases between the germline ends. The germline V gene has CDR1 SNHLY and CDR2 FYNNEI. The CDR3 spans 13 residues. Here the CDR3 DNA reads TGTGCCAGCAGTGGGGACCTGGGCGAGACCCAGTACTTC. This encodes CASSGDLGETQYF.

The V and J genes are TRBV14 and TRBJ2-5; 9 bases align to TRBD1. The CDR3 spans 15 residues. CDR1 is SGHDN, CDR2 FVKESK, per germline. The trim removed 3 bases at V and 4 bases at J, leaving 6 bases unmatched. In DNA, the CDR3 is TGTGCCAGCAGCCAGTACAGGGGGCTTACAGAGACCCAGTACTTC. It translates to CASSQYRGLTETQYF.

The chain is built from TRBV30 and TRBJ2-1; the match to TRBD2 covers 10 bases. The germline gives CDR1 GTSNPN, CDR2 SVGIG (reference sequence). CDR3 length: 13 amino acids. The V segment lost 0 bases and the J segment 8 bases; nucleotides outside the gene matches: 1. The CDR3 sequence: CAWSVTSGDEQFF. The CDR3 nucleotides are TGTGCCTGGAGTGTTACTAGCGGGGATGAGCAGTTCTTC.

The chain combines TRBV7-3 with TRBJ2-3; D not certain. CDR3 length: 13 residues. The V end was cut by 2 bases, the J end by 6 bases, with 9 bases between. Looked up from germline, CDR1 is SGHTA and CDR2 is FQGTGA. The CDR3 region is CASSLQPRDTQYF. The CDR3 bases are TGTGCCAGCAGCTTACAGCCTAGGGATACGCAGTATTTT.

This sequence joins TRBV5-8 and TRBJ1-4, with 7 bases aligning to TRBD1. The CDR3 has 14 residues. CDR1 is SGHTS and CDR2 is YDEGEE in the germline V gene. The V gene end was trimmed by 6 bases and the J gene end by 3 bases; junction bases not matched to a gene: 5. This CDR3 is CASNDRAANEKLFF. The CDR3, as DNA: TGTGCCAGCAACGACAGGGCGGCTAATGAAAAACTGTTTTTT.

The chain combines TRBV6-5 with TRBJ2-6; no reliable D call. Trimming removed 0 bases from V and 2 bases from J, with 8 bases in between. This CDR3 region has 16 residues. Germline loops: CDR1 MNHEY, CDR2 SVGAGI. CDR3 nucleotide sequence: TGTGCCAGCAGTTACTCGAAGGCTACTGGGGCCAACGTCCTGACTTTC. Its translation: CASSYSKATGANVLTF.

The V call is TRBV6-5, the J call TRBJ2-7; D is undetermined. The CDR3 consists of 12 residues. The V end lost 8 bases, the J end lost 5 bases, and 13 bases lay between the germline ends. The germline gives CDR1 MNHEY, CDR2 SVGAGI. This CDR3 reads CASGRVDNEQYF. CDR3 DNA sequence: TGTGCCAGCGGCCGGGTCGATAACGAGCAGTACTTC.

The rearrangement links TRBV18 to TRBJ2-4; a possible D gene is TRBD2 (6 bases). The V end was cut by 4 bases, the J end by 1 base, with 14 bases between. From germline, CDR1 is KGHSH and CDR2 LQKENI. The CDR3 is 16 amino acids. DNA of the CDR3: TGTGCCAGCTCACTTTCCCGCGGGACGGCCAAAAACATTCAGTACTTC. It is translated as CASSLSRGTAKNIQYF.

The V and J genes are TRBV6-1 and TRBJ2-5, with 9 bases aligning to TRBD1. Trimming at V came to 3 bases and at J to 4 bases, leaving 6 bases not matched to a gene. The CDR3 loop spans 15 amino acids. From germline, CDR1 is MNHNS and CDR2 SASEGT. The CDR3 DNA follows: TGTGCCAGCAGTGACACGGACAGGGGAGGAGAGACCCAGTACTTC. Translated: CASSDTDRGGETQYF.

This sequence joins TRBV28 and TRBJ2-7; 9 positions match TRBD1. Germline CDR1 and CDR2: MDHEN and SYDVKM. The V segment lost 3 bases and the J segment 3 bases; nucleotides outside the gene matches: 3. This CDR3 spans 14 amino acids. The CDR3 DNA follows: TGTGCCAGCAGTTTTCCGGGACAGGGCTACGAGCAGTACTTC. This sequence encodes CASSFPGQGYEQYF.

This clone appeared many times. The chain combines TRBV27 with TRBJ2-3; no clear D. V shed 3 bases and J shed 8 bases, with 12 bases lying between them. The CDR3 extends over 13 amino acids. The germline gives CDR1 MNHEY, CDR2 SMNVEV (reference sequence). CDR3 DNA: TGTGCCAGCAGTTTCGTAGGGATGGGTACGCAGTATTTT. Protein product: CASSFVGMGTQYF.